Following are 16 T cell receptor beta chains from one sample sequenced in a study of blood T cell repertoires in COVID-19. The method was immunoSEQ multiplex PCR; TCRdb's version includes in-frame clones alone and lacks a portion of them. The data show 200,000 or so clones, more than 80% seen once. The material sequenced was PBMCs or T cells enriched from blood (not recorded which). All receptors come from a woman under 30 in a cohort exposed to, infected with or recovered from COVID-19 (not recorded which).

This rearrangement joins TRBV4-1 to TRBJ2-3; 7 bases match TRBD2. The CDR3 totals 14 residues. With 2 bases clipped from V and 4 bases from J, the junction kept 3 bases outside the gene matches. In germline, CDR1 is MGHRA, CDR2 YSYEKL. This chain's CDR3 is CASSQPTSSDTQYF. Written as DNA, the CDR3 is TGCGCCAGCAGCCAACCGACTAGCTCAGATACGCAGTATTTT.

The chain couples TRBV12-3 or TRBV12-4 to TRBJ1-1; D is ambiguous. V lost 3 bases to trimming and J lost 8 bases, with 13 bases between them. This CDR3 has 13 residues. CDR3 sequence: CASSFRVVAEAFF. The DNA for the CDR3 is TGTGCCAGCAGTTTCCGGGTCGTAGCCGAAGCTTTCTTT.

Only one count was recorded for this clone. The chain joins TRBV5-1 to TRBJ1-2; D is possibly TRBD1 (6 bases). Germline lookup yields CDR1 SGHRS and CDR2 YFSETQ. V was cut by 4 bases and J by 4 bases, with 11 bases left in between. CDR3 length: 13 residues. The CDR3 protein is CASSPGQTYGYTF. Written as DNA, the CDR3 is TGCGCCAGCAGCCCTGGACAGACCTATGGCTACACCTTC.

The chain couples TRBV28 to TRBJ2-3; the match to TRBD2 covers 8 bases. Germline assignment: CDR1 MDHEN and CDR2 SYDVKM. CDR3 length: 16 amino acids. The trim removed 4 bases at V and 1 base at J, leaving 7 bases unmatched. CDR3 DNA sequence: TGTGCCAGCAGTTCCCTGTCTAGCGGGCGCACAGATACGCAGTATTTT. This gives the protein CASSSLSSGRTDTQYF. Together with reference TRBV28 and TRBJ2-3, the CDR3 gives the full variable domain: DVKVTQSSRYLVKRTGEKVFLECVQDMDHENMFWYRQDPGLGLRLIYFSYDVKMKEKGDIPEGYSVSREKKERFSLILESASTNQTSMYLCASSSLSSGRTDTQYFGPGTRLTVL.

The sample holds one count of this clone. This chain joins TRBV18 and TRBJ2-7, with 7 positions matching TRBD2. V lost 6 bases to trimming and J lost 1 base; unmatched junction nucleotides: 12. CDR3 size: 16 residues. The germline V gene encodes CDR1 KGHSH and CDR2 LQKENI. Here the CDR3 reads CASSRFRAGDSYEQYF. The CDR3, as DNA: TGTGCCAGCTCCCGTTTCAGGGCGGGAGATTCCTACGAGCAGTACTTC.

CDR3 sequence: CASSVYRGLTSYEQYF. The CDR3, as DNA: TGTGCCAGCAGTGTATACAGGGGACTTACCTCCTACGAGCAGTACTTC. The chain couples TRBV2 to TRBJ2-7; tentative D call: TRBD1 (7 bases). The CDR3 is made up of 16 amino acids. V was cut by 4 bases and J by 0 bases, with 16 bases left in between. Germline CDR1 and CDR2: SNHLY and FYNNEI.

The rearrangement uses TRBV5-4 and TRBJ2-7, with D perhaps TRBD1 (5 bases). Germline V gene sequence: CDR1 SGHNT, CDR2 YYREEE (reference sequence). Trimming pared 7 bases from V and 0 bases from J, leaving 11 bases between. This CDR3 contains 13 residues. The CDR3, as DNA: TGTGCCAGCGGCAGACAGAGCTCCTACGAGCAGTACTTC. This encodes CASGRQSSYEQYF.

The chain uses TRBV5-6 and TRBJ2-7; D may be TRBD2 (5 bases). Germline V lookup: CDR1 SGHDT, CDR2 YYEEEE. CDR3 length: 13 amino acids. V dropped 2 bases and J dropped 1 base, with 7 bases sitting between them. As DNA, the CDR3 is TGTGCCAGCAGCTTACTAGGATCCTACGAGCAGTACTTC. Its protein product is CASSLLGSYEQYF.

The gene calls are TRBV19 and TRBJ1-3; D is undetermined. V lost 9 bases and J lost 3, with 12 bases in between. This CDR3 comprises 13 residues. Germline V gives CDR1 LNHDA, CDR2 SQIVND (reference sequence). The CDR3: CASPGGGGNTIYF. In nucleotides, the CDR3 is TGTGCCAGCCCCGGTGGTGGTGGAAACACCATATATTTT.

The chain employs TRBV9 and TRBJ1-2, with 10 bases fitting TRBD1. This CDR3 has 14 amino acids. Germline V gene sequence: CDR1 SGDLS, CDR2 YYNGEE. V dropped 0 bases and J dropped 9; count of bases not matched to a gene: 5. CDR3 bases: TGTGCCAGCAGCGTAGAGGGACAGGGGTTAAGCTACACCTTC. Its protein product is CASSVEGQGLSYTF.

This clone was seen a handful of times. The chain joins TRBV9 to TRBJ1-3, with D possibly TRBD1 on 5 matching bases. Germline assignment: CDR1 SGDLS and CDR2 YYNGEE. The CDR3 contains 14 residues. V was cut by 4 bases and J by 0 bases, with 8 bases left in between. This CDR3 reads CASSFGGSGNTIYF. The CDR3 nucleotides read TGTGCCAGCAGCTTCGGGGGCTCTGGAAACACCATATATTTT.

CDR3 DNA: TGTGCCAGCAGCTTGTTCGGCGGAACTGAAACCTACGAGCAGTACTTC. It is translated as CASSLFGGTETYEQYF. The rearrangement links TRBV5-5 to TRBJ2-7; D unclear. CDR3 size: 16 residues. V was clipped by 1 base and J by 2 bases, with 16 bases between them. Per the germline V gene, CDR1 is SGHKS and CDR2 is YYEKEE (reference sequence).

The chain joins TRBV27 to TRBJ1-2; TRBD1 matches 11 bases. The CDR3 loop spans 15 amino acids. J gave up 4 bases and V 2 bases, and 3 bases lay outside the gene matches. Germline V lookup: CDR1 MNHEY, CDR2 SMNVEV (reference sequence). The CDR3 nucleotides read TGTGCCAGCAGTTTAAGGGACAGGGGGACCTATGGCTACACCTTC. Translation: CASSLRDRGTYGYTF.

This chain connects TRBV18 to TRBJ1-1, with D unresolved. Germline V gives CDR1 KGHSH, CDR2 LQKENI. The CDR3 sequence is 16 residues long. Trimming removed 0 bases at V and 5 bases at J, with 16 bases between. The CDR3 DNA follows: TGTGCCAGCTCACCACCTTTATTGGAGGCTGGGACTGAAGCTTTCTTT. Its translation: CASSPPLLEAGTEAFF.

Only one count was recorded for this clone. CDR3 bases: TGTGCCAGTACCACAGTACCTTACAGTATTGAAAAACTGTTTTTT. It codes for CASTTVPYSIEKLFF. This chain connects TRBV27 to TRBJ1-4, with D hard to call. This CDR3 has 15 amino acids. Trimming took off 9 bases at V and 7 bases at J, with 21 bases between the two ends. Germline CDR1 is MNHEY and CDR2 is SMNVEV (reference sequence).

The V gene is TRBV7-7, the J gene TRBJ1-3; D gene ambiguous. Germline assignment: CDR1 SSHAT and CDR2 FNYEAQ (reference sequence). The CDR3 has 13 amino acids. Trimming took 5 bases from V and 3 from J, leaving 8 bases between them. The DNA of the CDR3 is TGTGCCAGCAGCCACGACATTGGAAACACCATATATTTT. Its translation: CASSHDIGNTIYF.